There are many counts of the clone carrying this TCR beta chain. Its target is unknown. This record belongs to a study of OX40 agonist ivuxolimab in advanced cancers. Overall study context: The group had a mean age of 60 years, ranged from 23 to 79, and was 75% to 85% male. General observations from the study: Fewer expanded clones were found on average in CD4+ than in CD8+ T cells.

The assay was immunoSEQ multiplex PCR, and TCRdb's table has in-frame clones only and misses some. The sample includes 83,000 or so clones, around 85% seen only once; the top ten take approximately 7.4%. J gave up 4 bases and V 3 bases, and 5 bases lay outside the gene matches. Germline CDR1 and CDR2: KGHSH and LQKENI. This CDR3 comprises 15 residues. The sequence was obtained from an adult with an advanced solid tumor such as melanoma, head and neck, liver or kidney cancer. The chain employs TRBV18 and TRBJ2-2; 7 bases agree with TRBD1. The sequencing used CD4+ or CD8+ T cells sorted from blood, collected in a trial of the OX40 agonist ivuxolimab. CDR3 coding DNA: TGTGCCAGCTCACCGAGGGGACAGTCCACCGGGGAGCTGTTTTTT. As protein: CASSPRGQSTGELFF.